The clone carrying this T cell receptor (beta chain) was found many times. Its antigen is unknown. A read error may account for a junction end that differs from germline. The data belong to a study of blood T cells in healthy people across ages. Whole-study findings and limits: Naive T cell percentage showed a strong correlation with the diversity of TCR beta. Unknown donor CMV status possibly confounded expanded clonotype changes.

The authors ran a second PCR of about 6 to 11 cycles using a sample-barcoded 5' primer and a J-beta primer mix. Sequencing recovered at least 3 million CDR3-containing paired-end reads from each sample. TCRdb called the 5' RACE reads again in MiXCR, with one record for every CDR3 protein. The table has some 900,000 distinct CDR3 sequences, under 35% seen once. In germline, CDR1 is SGHRS, CDR2 YFSETQ. This CDR3 is 15 amino acids long. Each sample had at least 6 million PBMCs isolated. Sequenced: blood. The chain links TRBV5-1 to TRBJ2-1; TRBD2 matches at 7 bases. The receptor comes from a woman older than 75 in good health. CDR3 coding DNA: TGTGCCAGCAGTTTTTCGGGAGGCCCAGACAATGAGCAGTTCTTC. This translates into CASSFSGGPDNEQFF.